This TCR beta chain is from a study of blood T cell repertoires in COVID-19. Study-wide background: Samples representing acute and convalescent COVID-19 were sourced from the United States, Italy and Spain.

Seattle's cohort entered during active infection and was followed longitudinally. Clones were sequenced by immunoSEQ multiplex PCR, and TCRdb holds only the in-frame ones, with some missing. The table has over 150,000 clones, roughly four fifths seen once. Trimming removed 5 bases at V and 2 bases at J, with 10 bases between. From germline, CDR1 is MNHEY and CDR2 SVGEGT. CDR3 length: 14 residues. The sequence was obtained from a woman between 70 and 85 years old with COVID-19, enrolled during active disease. The chain combines TRBV6-2 or TRBV6-3 with TRBJ2-1; a weak D match, TRBD1 (7 bases). Sequencing input: peripheral blood. This chain's CDR3 is CASSAGQTYNEQFF. In nucleotides, the CDR3 is TGTGCCAGCAGTGCGGGACAGACCTACAATGAGCAGTTCTTC.